The rows below give T cell receptor beta chains drawn from one sample of a study of shared clonotypes between healthy human individuals. Data came from immunoSEQ multiplex PCR; TCRdb stores just in-frame clones and leaves some out. In the table there are roughly 510,000 clones, 75% to 80% of which are singletons. Sequences were obtained from PBMCs. The receptor source for this set is a woman in her thirties or forties in good health. Some clones in this sample may be carry-over from other donors' samples. CDR3s include the opening cysteine and the closing phenylalanine or tryptophan. The order of the fields is J gene, V gene, clone size, D gene, CDR3 protein, CDR3 DNA. A D gene is named only where the DNA matches it firmly. Not every row has a clone size; where given, it reads once, few, many or a size class.

>TRBJ1-1|TRBV28|NA|NA
CASSLPQGAGNTEAFF
TGTGCCAGCAGTTTACCGCAGGGAGCGGGCAACACTGAAGCTTTCTTT
>TRBJ2-3|TRBV6-4|few|TRBD2
CASSDVAGRSDTQYF
TGTGCCAGCAGTGACGTAGCGGGTCGATCAGATACGCAGTATTTT
>TRBJ2-1|TRBV10-3|NA|TRBD2
CAISESGGRANEQFF
TGTGCCATCAGTGAGTCCGGGGGGAGGGCGAATGAGCAGTTCTTC
>TRBJ2-3|TRBV5-1|once|NA
CASSLEGQGGDTQYF
TGCGCCAGCAGCTTGGAAGGTCAGGGGGGAGATACGCAGTATTTT
>TRBJ1-5|TRBV30|NA|NA
CAWSVGGDNQPQHF
TGTGCCTGGAGTGTGGGAGGGGACAATCAGCCCCAGCATTTT
>TRBJ2-1|TRBV5-4|NA|TRBD2
CASSVWWEGNNEQFF
TGTGCCAGCAGCGTCTGGTGGGAGGGAAACAATGAGCAGTTCTTC
>TRBJ2-1|TRBV7-7|NA|TRBD1
CASSPDRAQTEQFF
TGTGCTAGCAGCCCCGACAGGGCTCAGACTGAGCAGTTCTTC
>TRBJ1-1|TRBV11-2|NA|NA
CASSLSRVGTEAFF
TGTGCCAGCAGCTTAAGCAGGGTCGGCACTGAAGCTTTCTTT
>TRBJ2-4|TRBV28|once|NA
CASSPGHLIGIQYF
TGTGCCAGCAGTCCAGGACACCTAATTGGCATTCAGTACTTC
>TRBJ2-7|TRBV27|once|NA
CASNRAGTTQREQYF
TGTGCCAGCAACCGCGCCGGGACAACCCAGAGGGAGCAGTACTTC
>TRBJ2-2|TRBV9|once|NA
CASSVASVQNTGELFF
TGTGCCAGCAGCGTAGCTAGCGTTCAGAACACCGGGGAGCTGTTTTTT
>TRBJ2-2|TRBV27|NA|NA
CASSLRGRGVGTGELFF
TGTGCCAGCAGTTTACGGGGGAGAGGGGTGGGGACCGGGGAGCTGTTTTTT
>TRBJ2-7|TRBV27|few|NA
CASSSFAGPGATEQYF
TGTGCCAGCAGTTCGTTTGCAGGGCCGGGCGCCACCGAGCAGTACTTC
>TRBJ2-1|TRBV9|NA|TRBD2
CASSPSGRGDGEQFF
TGTGCCAGCAGCCCAAGCGGGAGAGGGGATGGTGAGCAGTTCTTC
>TRBJ2-2|TRBV7-2|NA|TRBD2
CASSLAIAGGPGELFF
TGTGCCAGCAGCTTAGCGATCGCGGGAGGGCCCGGGGAGCTGTTTTTT
>TRBJ2-7|TRBV28|NA|NA
CASSLAGFSYEQYF
TGTGCCAGCAGTTTGGCAGGGTTTTCCTACGAGCAGTACTTC
>TRBJ1-3|TRBV7-2|NA|NA
CASSLGSGAGNTIYF
TGTGCCAGCAGCCTCGGGTCGGGGGCTGGAAACACCATATATTTT
>TRBJ2-3|TRBV4-2|NA|TRBD2
CASSQRLAGGDTQYF
TGTGCCAGCAGCCAGAGACTAGCGGGAGGAGATACGCAGTATTTT
>TRBJ2-2|TRBV7-9|NA|NA
CASSLEGAGTGELFF
TGTGCCAGCAGCTTAGAAGGGGCTGGCACCGGGGAGCTGTTTTTT
>TRBJ2-3|TRBV4-1|NA|NA
CASSARRADTQYF
TGCGCCAGCAGCGCACGTCGAGCAGATACGCAGTATTTT
>TRBJ1-3|TRBV27|NA|NA
CASSLQGPRSGNTIYF
TGTGCCAGCAGTCTCCAGGGTCCCCGCTCTGGAAACACCATATATTTT
>TRBJ2-5|TRBV5-1|NA|NA
CASSLAVGDGETQYF
TGCGCCAGCAGCTTGGCCGTAGGGGATGGAGAGACCCAGTACTTC
>TRBJ2-5|TRBV28|once|NA
CASSPGAQETQYF
TGTGCCAGCAGTCCGGGCGCGCAAGAGACCCAGTACTTC
>TRBJ2-5|TRBV19|NA|NA
CATGTGKGETQYF
TGTGCCACTGGCACAGGGAAAGGGGAGACCCAGTACTTC
>TRBJ2-1|TRBV5-1|NA|TRBD2
CASSLQGLASYNEQFF
TGCGCCAGCAGCTTACAGGGACTAGCTTCCTACAATGAGCAGTTCTTC
>TRBJ2-7|TRBV18|once|TRBD2
CASSRGLAGRPYEQYF
TGTGCCAGCTCACGCGGACTAGCGGGACGTCCCTACGAGCAGTACTTC
>TRBJ2-5|TRBV9|few|TRBD2
CASSYLGTSTQETQYF
TGTGCCAGCAGCTATCTCGGGACTAGCACCCAAGAGACCCAGTACTTC
>TRBJ2-3|TRBV20-1|NA|NA
CSAGTDTQYF
TGCAGTGCCGGGACAGATACGCAGTATTTT
>TRBJ2-7|TRBV28|once|TRBD2
CASSRLRTSASTEQYF
TGTGCCAGCAGTCGACTCCGGACTAGCGCCAGCACCGAGCAGTACTTC
>TRBJ1-4|TRBV5-4|NA|NA
CASSLDGGRLHEKLFF
TGTGCCAGCAGCTTGGACGGGGGGCGGTTACATGAAAAACTGTTTTTT
>TRBJ2-1|TRBV7-2|NA|NA
CASSLAIGSSYNEQFF
TGTGCCAGCAGCTTAGCGATAGGGAGCTCCTACAATGAGCAGTTCTTC
>TRBJ2-7|TRBV5-4|NA|TRBD2
CASSLRLAGEQYF
TGTGCCAGCAGCTTACGACTAGCTGGCGAGCAGTACTTC
>TRBJ2-3|TRBV5-4|NA|TRBD1
CASSLKGAGGDTQYF
TGTGCCAGCAGCTTGAAGGGGGCAGGAGGAGATACGCAGTATTTT
>TRBJ1-5|TRBV28|NA|NA
CASSGSQPQHF
TGTGCCAGCTCAGGGTCTCAGCCCCAGCATTTT
>TRBJ1-1|TRBV28|NA|NA
CASSSLQGSEAFF
TGTGCCAGCAGTTCCTTACAGGGTTCTGAAGCTTTCTTT
>TRBJ2-3|TRBV7-2|NA|NA
CASSRGTVPDTQYF
TGTGCCAGCAGCCGGGGGACAGTCCCAGATACGCAGTATTTT
>TRBJ2-5|TRBV28|NA|NA
CASRVEYQETQYF
TGTGCCAGCAGGGTAGAGTACCAAGAGACCCAGTACTTC
>TRBJ2-2|TRBV9|few|NA
CASTLEGEGNTGELFF
TGTGCCAGCACCCTCGAGGGGGAGGGGAACACCGGGGAGCTGTTTTTT
>TRBJ2-1|TRBV7-7|NA|NA
CASSLGSWGNNEQFF
TGTGCCAGCAGCTTAGGGTCTTGGGGCAACAATGAGCAGTTCTTC
>TRBJ2-2|TRBV7-9|NA|TRBD2
CASSLVLAGPGELFF
TGTGCCAGCAGCTTAGTACTAGCGGGACCCGGGGAGCTGTTTTTT
>TRBJ2-5|TRBV15|NA|NA
CATSRGGVGETQYF
TGTGCCACCAGCAGAGGGGGAGTTGGGGAGACCCAGTACTTC